This T cell receptor beta chain is drawn from a study of cytomegalovirus exposure and HLA in healthy donors. Study-wide results and limits: In a later analysis, most CMV-associated TCR beta chains appeared HLA-restricted. The study listed under 200 cytomegalovirus-associated TCR beta chains.

This PCR relied on a set of 60 Vbeta primers and 13 Jbeta primers. Clones were sequenced by immunoSEQ multiplex PCR, and TCRdb holds only the in-frame ones, with some missing. This table lists approximately 79,000 clones. A word on this clone: The antigen is not known.

The ends were cut back, 0 bases at V and 4 bases at J, with 12 bases in the middle. Germline V gene lookup returns CDR1 SGHAT and CDR2 FQNNGV. The CDR3 has 15 amino acids. The chain employs TRBV11-2 and TRBJ1-1, with TRBD1 as a possible D gene (6 bases). The sequence was collected from a man aged 40-55 years in good health and CMV-seronegative. The material sequenced was PBMCs. This chain's CDR3 is CASSLEAGAGTEAFF. CDR3 nucleotide sequence: TGTGCCAGCAGCTTAGAAGCGGGGGCTGGCACTGAAGCTTTCTTT.